The rows below give T cell receptor beta chains drawn from one sample of a study of cytomegalovirus exposure and HLA in healthy donors. Libraries were prepared by immunoSEQ multiplex PCR; TCRdb keeps only in-frame clonotypes and omits some of them. The listing records 50,000 to 75,000 clones. Sequencing was done on a sample of PBMCs. The receptors were gathered from a woman younger than 35 in good health and CMV-seronegative. Each CDR3 is given with its conserved first and last residue. The order of the fields is D gene, V gene, J gene, CDR3 DNA, CDR3 protein. D genes are given only for firm matches.

>TRBD2|TRBV7-2|TRBJ2-7
TGTGCCAGCAGCCCTCGGGGGGGGGCATCCTACGAGCAGTACTTC
CASSPRGGASYEQYF
>TRBD1|TRBV9|TRBJ2-1
TGTGCCAGCAGCGCCACAGGGGTCACCTACAATGAGCAGTTCTTC
CASSATGVTYNEQFF
>TRBD1|TRBV5-4|TRBJ1-2
TGTGCCAGCAGCAGGACAGGGGCAGAAGGCTACACCTTC
CASSRTGAEGYTF
>-|TRBV5-1|TRBJ1-1
TGCGCCAGCAGCCCTTATTCCACGGGGGTCACTGAAGCTTTCTTT
CASSPYSTGVTEAFF
>-|TRBV6-5|TRBJ2-7
TGTGCCAGCAGTGCGGAAAGGGGGAACTACGAGCAGTACTTC
CASSAERGNYEQYF
>-|TRBV10-2|TRBJ2-1
TGCGCCACCAAGACTAGCTCCTACAATGAGCAGTTCTTC
CATKTSSYNEQFF
>-|TRBV6-5|TRBJ2-7
TGTGCCAGCAGCAAGCCCGGGACACCTGCCTACGAGCAGTACTTC
CASSKPGTPAYEQYF
>TRBD2|TRBV9|TRBJ2-3
TGTGCCAGCAGCACTAGCGGGAGGTCGGCAGATACGCAGTATTTT
CASSTSGRSADTQYF
>TRBD2|TRBV5-8|TRBJ2-3
TGTGCCAGCAGCTTGATAGCGGGGCGCACAGATACGCAGTATTTT
CASSLIAGRTDTQYF
>-|TRBV2|TRBJ1-4
TGTGCCAGCAGGCAGGGTCTTTTGGAAAAACTGTTTTTT
CASRQGLLEKLFF
>TRBD1|TRBV9|TRBJ1-2
TGTGCCAGCAGCGTAGGGACAGGGGGATACTATGGCTACACCTTC
CASSVGTGGYYGYTF
>-|TRBV12-5|TRBJ1-1
TGTGCTAGTGGGGACAGCATTTCCGAAGCTTTCTTT
CASGDSISEAFF
>-|TRBV29-1|TRBJ2-1
TGCAGCGTTGGCCATAACATCTCCGATGAGCAGTTCTTC
CSVGHNISDEQFF
>-|TRBV11-3|TRBJ2-7
TGTGCCAGCAGCCTCGGGACTCCTACCTACGAGCAGTACTTC
CASSLGTPTYEQYF
>TRBD2|TRBV6-1|TRBJ2-7
TGTGCCAGCAGTGAACTAGCGGGGGGGCCCGACGAGCAGTACTTC
CASSELAGGPDEQYF
>-|TRBV28|TRBJ2-7
TGTGCCAGCACTACCCCGGGTGACGGGAGAACGGGGATGGTGTCCTACGAGCAGTACTTC
CASTTPGDGRTGMVSYEQYF
>-|TRBV11-3|TRBJ2-1
TGTGCCAGCAGCTTAGTTATATACAATGAGCAGTTCTTC
CASSLVIYNEQFF
>-|TRBV1|TRBJ2-3
TGCACCAGCAGCCGATCCTCAACTAGCGGGGAAAGCACAGATACGCAGTATTTT
CTSSRSSTSGESTDTQYF
>-|TRBV19|TRBJ1-6
TGTGCCAGTAGTATAGAGCTGACAGATTCACCCCTCCACTTT
CASSIELTDSPLHF
>-|TRBV5-1|TRBJ2-2
TGCGCCAGCAGCTCCCTCGAATGGGGCGCCGGGGAGCTGTTTTTT
CASSSLEWGAGELFF
>-|TRBV9|TRBJ1-1
TGTGCCAGCAGCAGGGCAGGGGCGATTTCGAGGACTGAAGATTTCTTT
CASSRAGAISRTEDFF
>-|TRBV18|TRBJ2-3
TGTGCCAGCTCCCCGCCAGGGGCACTTCGCACAGATACGCAGTATTTT
CASSPPGALRTDTQYF
>TRBD1|TRBV6-4|TRBJ1-2
TGTGCCAGCAGTGCGGGGACAGGGGAGGGGTATGGCTACACCTTC
CASSAGTGEGYGYTF
>-|TRBV9|TRBJ2-2
TGTGCCAGCAGCGCCCTAGACCGGGAAGGGACCGGGGAGCTGTTTTTT
CASSALDREGTGELFF